The sequence of this TCR beta chain was determined in a study of CD8+CD57+ T cells in acquired aplastic anemia. Across the study: Each DNA sample taken from sorted CD4+ and CD8+ cells came to approximately 3.3 ug on average. Study-level findings and limits: Roughly 28 was the count of CD8+ CDR3 sequences that patients shared with controls.

This clonotype has a handful of counts. As yet, its antigen is unknown. The study profiled TCR beta VDJ and CDR3 using genomic DNA as template. Using its own MiXCR run on the reads, TCRdb lists one record per CDR3 protein. This table holds around 430,000 distinct CDR3 sequences, about a third found once. Patients selected for sequencing had displayed CD8+CD57+ cell expansion by flow cytometry. Diagnosis of severe acquired aplastic anemia applied to all patients. Blood came from patients not yet given any therapy. The sample consisted of sorted CD4+, CD8+, or CD8+CD57+ T cells (not recorded which) from PBMCs. The sequence derives from a human donor with aplastic anemia.

Written as DNA, the CDR3 is TGTGCCAGCAGTTACTCGAGACGACAGGGCAACGAAAAACTGTTTTTT. Its protein is CASSYSRRQGNEKLFF. The chain carries TRBV6-2 or TRBV6-3 and TRBJ1-4, with TRBD1 matching over 7 bases. This CDR3 comprises 16 residues. Germline V gives CDR1 MNHEY, CDR2 SVGEGT. After removal of 0 bases from V and 8 bases from J, the junction contained 9 bases not matched to a gene.